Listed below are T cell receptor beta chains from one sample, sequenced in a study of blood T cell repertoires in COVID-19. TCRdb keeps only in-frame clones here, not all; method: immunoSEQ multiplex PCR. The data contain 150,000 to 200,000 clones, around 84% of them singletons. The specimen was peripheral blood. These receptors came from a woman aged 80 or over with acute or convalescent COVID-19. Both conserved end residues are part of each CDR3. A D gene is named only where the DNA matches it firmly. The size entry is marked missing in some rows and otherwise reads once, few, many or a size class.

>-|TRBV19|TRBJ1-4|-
TGTGCCAGTAGTATGGGTACTACAACTAATGAAAAACTGTTTTTT
CASSMGTTTNEKLFF
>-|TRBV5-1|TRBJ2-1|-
TGCGCCAGCAGCTTGTATAACAATGAGCAGTTCTTC
CASSLYNNEQFF
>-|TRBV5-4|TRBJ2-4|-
TGTGCCAGCAGCTTGGCAGATTATAAAAACATTCAGTACTTC
CASSLADYKNIQYF
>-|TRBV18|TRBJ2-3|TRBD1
TGTGCCAGCTCATCAGACAGGGGGCGATCAGCAGATACGCAGTATTTT
CASSSDRGRSADTQYF
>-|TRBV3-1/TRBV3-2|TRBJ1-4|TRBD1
TGTGCCAGCAGCCCGAGTAGGGGACAGGACAATGAAAAACTGTTTTTT
CASSPSRGQDNEKLFF
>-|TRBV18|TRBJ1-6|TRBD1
TGTGCCAGCTCACAGAACAGGGGGCTTAATTCACCCCTCCACTTT
CASSQNRGLNSPLHF
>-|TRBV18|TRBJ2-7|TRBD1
TGTGCCAGCTCACCCAGGGGGTTCCCGTACGAGCAGTACTTC
CASSPRGFPYEQYF
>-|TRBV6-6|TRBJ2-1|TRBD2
TGTGCCAGCAGTCGCCCGGCCGGGACTAGCGGAGACAATGAGCAGTTCTTC
CASSRPAGTSGDNEQFF
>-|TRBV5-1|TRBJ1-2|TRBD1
TGCGCCAGCAGCTTGGCCGGACAGGGGGCGGGAGGCTACACCTTC
CASSLAGQGAGGYTF
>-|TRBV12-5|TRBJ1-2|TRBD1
TGTGCTAGTGGTTTCCTACGAGACAGGGGCCCAACGTATGGCTATGGCTACACCTTC
CASGFLRDRGPTYGYGYTF
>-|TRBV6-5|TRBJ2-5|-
TGTGCCAGCAGCGTGACAGGGGCGGGGGGGGAGACCCAGTACTTC
CASSVTGAGGETQYF
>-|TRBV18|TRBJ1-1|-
TGTGCCAGCTCACCCGACGACAGGAACACTGAAGCTTTCTTT
CASSPDDRNTEAFF
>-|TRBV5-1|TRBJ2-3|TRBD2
TGCGCCAGCAGCTTGGGGGGGACTAGCCCAGATACGCAGTATTTT
CASSLGGTSPDTQYF
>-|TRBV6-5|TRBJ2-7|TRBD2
TGTGCCAGCAGCCCGACTAGCGGACTAAGGGAGCAGTACTTC
CASSPTSGLREQYF
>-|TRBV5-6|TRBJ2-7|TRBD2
TGTGCCAGCAGCTTGGGGGGACTAGCGAATTACGAGCAGTACTTC
CASSLGGLANYEQYF
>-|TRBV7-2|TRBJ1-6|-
TGTGCCAGCAGCTTAGGGGGCACTTCCAATTCACCCCTCCACTTT
CASSLGGTSNSPLHF
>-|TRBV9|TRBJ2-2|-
TGTGCCAGCAGCCCCCGGACAGCGAACACCGGGGAGCTGTTTTTT
CASSPRTANTGELFF
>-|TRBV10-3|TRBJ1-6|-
TGTGCCATCATGAAACAGAGCAATTCACCCCTCCACTTT
CAIMKQSNSPLHF
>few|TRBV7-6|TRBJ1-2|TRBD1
TGTGCCAGCAGCCGTTCAGGGGGCTCTGGCTACACCTTC
CASSRSGGSGYTF
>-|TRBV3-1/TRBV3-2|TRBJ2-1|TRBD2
TGTGCCAGCAGCCACCCCGGGACTAGCGGGAGGGCCTCCTACAATGAGCAGTTCTTC
CASSHPGTSGRASYNEQFF